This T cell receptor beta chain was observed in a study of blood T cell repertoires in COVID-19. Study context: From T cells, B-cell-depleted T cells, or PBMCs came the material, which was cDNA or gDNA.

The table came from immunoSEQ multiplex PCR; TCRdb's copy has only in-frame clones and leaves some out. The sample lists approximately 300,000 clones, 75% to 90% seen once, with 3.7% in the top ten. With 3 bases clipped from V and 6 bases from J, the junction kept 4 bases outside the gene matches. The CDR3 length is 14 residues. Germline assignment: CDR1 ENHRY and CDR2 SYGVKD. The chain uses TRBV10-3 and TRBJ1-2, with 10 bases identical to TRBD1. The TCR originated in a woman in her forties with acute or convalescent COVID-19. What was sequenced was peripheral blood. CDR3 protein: CAISDLGTGDGYTF. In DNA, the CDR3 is TGTGCCATCAGTGACCTTGGGACAGGGGATGGCTACACCTTC.